Listed below are T cell receptor beta chains from one sample, sequenced in a study of CXCR3-negative and CXCR3-positive naive CD8 T cells. TCRdb re-called the 5' RACE reads; every CDR3 protein appears as one record, without DNA. The table lists 20,000 to 30,000 distinct CDR3 sequences. Sequenced input: naive CXCR3- CD8+ T cells from blood. The receptors were sampled from a human donor in good health. Some clones in this sample may be carry-over from other donors' samples. CDR3s include the opening cysteine and the closing phenylalanine or tryptophan. Only some rows state a clone size, as once, few, many or a class for expanded clones.

-,TRBJ1-1,TRBV21-1,CASSEDTMNTEAFF
-,TRBJ2-5,TRBV6-4,CASSVASQETQYF
-,TRBJ1-2,TRBV7-9,CASSAGQGLDYGYTF
-,TRBJ1-1,TRBV6-6,CASSSTLNTEAFF
-,TRBJ2-5,TRBV11-2,CASSLDRGPAQTQYF
-,TRBJ1-1,TRBV12-3/TRBV12-4,CATRPGGISEAFF
-,TRBJ2-1,TRBV4-3,CASSQSRGGEQFF
-,TRBJ1-1,TRBV5-1,CASSSTGGRGTEAFF
-,TRBJ2-1,TRBV7-9,CASSSTDTEQFF
-,TRBJ2-7,TRBV5-1,CASINRERGSYEQYF
-,TRBJ2-1,TRBV6-2/TRBV6-3,CASQTPFMVNEQFF
-,TRBJ1-1,TRBV11-2,CASSLFGTGVTEAFF
-,TRBJ2-7,TRBV7-3,CASSQSPSYEQYF
-,TRBJ2-7,TRBV29-1,CSVLDRATYEQYF
-,TRBJ2-1,TRBV7-3,CASSLPAGGLDNEQFF
-,TRBJ2-7,TRBV9,CASSVSGTGGEQYF
-,TRBJ1-1,TRBV5-1,CASSSPGAMNTEAFF
-,TRBJ2-4,TRBV9,CASSAGTSIDIQYF
-,TRBJ2-1,TRBV28,CASSSRTGGFPYNEQFF
-,TRBJ2-2,TRBV20-1,CSAFFQTGELFF
-,TRBJ2-5,TRBV28,CAGSFPSGMKTQYF
-,TRBJ2-1,TRBV6-2/TRBV6-3,CASSQTGGAAYNEQFF
-,TRBJ1-4,TRBV7-9,CASSLSREKLFF
-,TRBJ2-2,TRBV3-1,CASSSGQTPTGELFF
-,TRBJ2-2,TRBV29-1,CSALLAGIDYTGELFF
-,TRBJ1-1,TRBV11-2,CASSLALRAGGTEAFF
-,TRBJ1-6,TRBV5-1,CASSLPNEAPLHF
-,TRBJ1-5,TRBV28,CASSVRDQPQHF
-,TRBJ2-7,TRBV29-1,CSARASGEQYF
-,TRBJ1-1,TRBV7-8,CASSLIPRATEAFF
-,TRBJ1-2,TRBV4-3,CASSQDSQGDGYTF
-,TRBJ2-7,TRBV7-9,CASSLALGGPSYEQYF
medium-sized,TRBJ2-7,TRBV11-2,CASSLVEDYEQYF
-,TRBJ2-4,TRBV4-3,CASSQGAREAKNIQYF
-,TRBJ2-1,TRBV6-5,CASTPLAGGQGEQFF
-,TRBJ2-1,TRBV29-1,CSVEYLGPGQFF
-,TRBJ2-3,TRBV7-8,CASSLWGARPGDTDTQYF
-,TRBJ1-2,TRBV7-2,CASLESGGHTF
-,TRBJ2-1,TRBV5-1,CASSEPGTGVLEQFF
-,TRBJ2-7,TRBV5-4,CASSSPDRAYEQYF
-,TRBJ2-7,TRBV20-1,CSARGLADSYEQYF
-,TRBJ2-5,TRBV7-9,CASSPPQAIQETQYF
-,TRBJ2-7,TRBV5-5,CASSLQRGPYEQYF
-,TRBJ2-7,TRBV23-1,CASSQSGASSYEQYF
-,TRBJ1-4,TRBV15,CATSRDRRGNEKLFF
-,TRBJ1-1,TRBV29-1,CSVEVLLRFNTEAFF
-,TRBJ1-1,TRBV7-9,CRSGLGIPDTEAFF
-,TRBJ2-7,TRBV27,CASRRDRDSYEQYF